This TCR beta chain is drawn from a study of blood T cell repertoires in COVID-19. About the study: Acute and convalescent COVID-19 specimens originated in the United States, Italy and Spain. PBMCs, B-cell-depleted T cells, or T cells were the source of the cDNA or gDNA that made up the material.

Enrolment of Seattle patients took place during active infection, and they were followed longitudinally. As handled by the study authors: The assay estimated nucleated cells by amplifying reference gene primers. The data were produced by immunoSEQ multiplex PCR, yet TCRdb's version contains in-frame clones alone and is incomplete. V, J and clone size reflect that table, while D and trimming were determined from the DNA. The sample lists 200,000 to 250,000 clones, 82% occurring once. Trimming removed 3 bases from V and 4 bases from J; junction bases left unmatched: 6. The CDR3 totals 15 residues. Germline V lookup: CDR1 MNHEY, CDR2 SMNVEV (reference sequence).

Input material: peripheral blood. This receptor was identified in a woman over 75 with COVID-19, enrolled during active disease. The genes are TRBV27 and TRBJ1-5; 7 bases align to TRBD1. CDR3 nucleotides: TGTGCCAGCAGTTTCTCCGGGACAGCAAATCAGCCCCAGCATTTT. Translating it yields CASSFSGTANQPQHF.